A selection of T cell receptor beta chains follows, all from one sample in a study of T cell responses to AZD1222 COVID-19 vaccine. Method: immunoSEQ multiplex PCR; TCRdb's copy keeps in-frame clones and lacks some. The sample yields about 110,000 clones, 88% seen once. The sample was peripheral blood, taken on day 0 of AZD1222 vaccination. The receptor source for this set is an adult in good health. CDR3s include the opening cysteine and the closing phenylalanine or tryptophan. The D gene is left open where the match is weak. Clone size is shown for a subset of rows, as once, few, many or a class of expanded clone.

D gene	clone size	J gene	V gene	CDR3 protein	CDR3 DNA
TRBD2	-	TRBJ2-1	TRBV2	CASNRETSGTNEQFF	TGTGCCAGCAACAGGGAGACTAGCGGGACAAATGAGCAGTTCTTC
-	-	TRBJ2-1	TRBV25-1	CASSEQGRFSEQFF	TGTGCCAGCAGTGAACAGGGAAGGTTCAGTGAGCAGTTCTTC
-	-	TRBJ2-7	TRBV6-1	CASSQAETYEQYF	TGTGCCAGCAGTCAAGCAGAGACCTACGAGCAGTACTTC
-	once	TRBJ1-2	TRBV4-2	CASSQGEGEKPGYTF	TGTGCCAGCAGCCAAGGGGAGGGAGAGAAGCCCGGCTACACCTTC
TRBD2	-	TRBJ2-1	TRBV6-5	CASRRRGTDEQFF	TGTGCCAGCAGAAGGCGGGGGACGGATGAGCAGTTCTTC
TRBD2	-	TRBJ2-7	TRBV6-2/TRBV6-3	CASSSSGSGVAREQYF	TGTGCCAGCAGCTCTAGCGGGAGTGGAGTCGCGCGCGAGCAGTACTTC
-	-	TRBJ2-7	TRBV6-5	CASSPLRYEQYF	TGTGCCAGCAGTCCGCTGCGGTACGAGCAGTACTTC
TRBD1	-	TRBJ2-3	TRBV10-1	CASSSDRGHTDTQYF	TGCGCCAGCAGTTCTGACAGGGGCCACACAGATACGCAGTATTTT
-	-	TRBJ1-3	TRBV20-1	CSASKGSAGNTIYF	TGCAGTGCTAGTAAGGGCAGCGCTGGAAACACCATATATTTT
-	-	TRBJ1-4	TRBV6-5	CASSYGGGRGSEKLFF	TGTGCCAGCAGTTACGGGGGGGGCAGAGGGAGTGAAAAACTGTTTTTT
-	-	TRBJ1-3	TRBV5-1	CASSLNGDWDSGNTIYF	TGCGCCAGCAGCTTGAATGGGGACTGGGACTCTGGAAACACCATATATTTT
-	-	TRBJ1-1	TRBV4-2	CASSQDYQPGGTEAFF	TGTGCCAGCAGCCAAGATTACCAGCCGGGGGGCACTGAAGCTTTCTTT
TRBD1	-	TRBJ1-1	TRBV27	CASSPQGGRTEAFF	TGTGCCAGCAGTCCGCAGGGGGGGCGGACTGAAGCTTTCTTT
-	-	TRBJ2-4	TRBV11-2	CASSPQTGYGNIQYF	TGTGCCAGCAGCCCACAAACAGGGTACGGAAACATTCAGTACTTC